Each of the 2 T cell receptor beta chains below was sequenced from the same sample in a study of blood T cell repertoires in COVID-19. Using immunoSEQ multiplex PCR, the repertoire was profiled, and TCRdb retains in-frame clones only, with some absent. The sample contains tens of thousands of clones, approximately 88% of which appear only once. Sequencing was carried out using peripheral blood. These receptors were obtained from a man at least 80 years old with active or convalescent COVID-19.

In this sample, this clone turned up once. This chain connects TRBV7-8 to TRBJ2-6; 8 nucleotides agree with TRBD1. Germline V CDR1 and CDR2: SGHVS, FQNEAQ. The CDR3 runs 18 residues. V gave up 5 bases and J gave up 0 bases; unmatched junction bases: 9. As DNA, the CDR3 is TGTGCCAGCAGCGGGATGGACAGGGCAGTCTCTGGGGCCAACGTCCTGACTTTC. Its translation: CASSGMDRAVSGANVLTF.

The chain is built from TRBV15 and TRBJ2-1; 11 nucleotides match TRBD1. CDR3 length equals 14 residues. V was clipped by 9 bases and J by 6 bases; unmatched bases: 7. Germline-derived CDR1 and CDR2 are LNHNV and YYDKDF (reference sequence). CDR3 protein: CATWTGTGGNEQFF. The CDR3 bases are TGTGCCACTTGGACCGGGACAGGGGGCAATGAGCAGTTCTTC.